Following are 29 T cell receptor beta chains from one sample sequenced in a study of blood T cell repertoires in COVID-19 (dated by TCRdb to about 2020). Receptor amplification or capture employed the immunoSEQ multiplex PCR assay. TCRdb took this table from immuneACCESS and kept in-frame rearrangements with V and J called. Such tables lack part of the clones; where checked against another copy, unresolved V genes explain under half of the gap, and the rest is unexplained. The sample table records 120,000 to 150,000 clones; about 82% of these occur just once. The ten top clones hold about 3.1% of the sample. The material sequenced was peripheral blood. Receptor source: a woman in her forties with active or convalescent COVID-19.

The sample holds one count of this clone. This chain uses TRBV28 with TRBJ1-5, with TRBD1 matching 7 bases. This CDR3 is 17 amino acids long. Germline V lookup: CDR1 MDHEN, CDR2 SYDVKM. J was trimmed by 3 bases and V by 7 bases; bases with no gene match: 15. The CDR3 nucleotides are TGTGCCAGCACCAAATCGAGACAGGGACTCTCCAATCAGCCCCAGCATTTT. Its translation: CASTKSRQGLSNQPQHF. The full variable domain, completed using reference TRBV28 and TRBJ1-5, is DVKVTQSSRYLVKRTGEKVFLECVQDMDHENMFWYRQDPGLGLRLIYFSYDVKMKEKGDIPEGYSVSREKKERFSLILESASTNQTSMYLCASTKSRQGLSNQPQHFGDGTRLSIL.

The chain has TRBV28 and TRBJ2-3; TRBD1 might be the D (5 bases). This CDR3 comprises 20 residues. Per germline, CDR1 MDHEN and CDR2 SYDVKM. The ends were cut back, 1 base at V and 2 bases at J, with 25 bases in the middle. CDR3 amino acids: CASSLFLRRTGPTFTDTQYF. In DNA, the CDR3 is TGTGCCAGCAGTTTATTTCTTAGGCGTACAGGCCCTACTTTCACAGATACGCAGTATTTT.

V usage is TRBV12-5 and J usage is TRBJ2-3; D gene uncertain. This CDR3 has 14 residues. CDR1 and CDR2 from the germline V gene are LGHNT and FRNRAP. V was shortened by 1 base and J by 2 bases, with 7 bases between the two germline ends. CDR3 coding DNA: TGTGCTAGTGGTTTGGGACTTGACACAGATACGCAGTATTTT. Protein: CASGLGLDTDTQYF.

V gene TRBV6-6 combines with J gene TRBJ1-2, with 9 bases aligning to TRBD1. The CDR3 spans 14 residues. Trimming cost V 8 bases and J 3 bases; bases outside gene matches: 7. Germline loops: CDR1 MNHNY, CDR2 SVGAGI (reference sequence). CDR3 region: CASRQQGADYGYTF. CDR3 DNA sequence: TGTGCCAGCCGCCAACAGGGGGCGGACTATGGCTACACCTTC.

The rearrangement links TRBV2 to TRBJ1-4; D is unresolved. With 5 bases removed from V and 7 bases from J, the gap between germline ends came to 17 bases. The germline V gene has CDR1 SNHLY and CDR2 FYNNEI. This CDR3 comprises 15 residues. Here the CDR3 DNA reads TGTGCCAGCAGTCGGTTGGGCCGTCCCGGTGAAAAACTGTTTTTT. Translating it yields CASSRLGRPGEKLFF.

The rearrangement links TRBV19 to TRBJ1-1; TRBD1 might be the D (5 bases). This CDR3 is 15 amino acids long. The germline V gene has CDR1 LNHDA and CDR2 SQIVND (reference sequence). Between the trimmed V and J ends, which lost 5 bases and 6 bases, there was a span of 19 bases. CDR3 DNA: TGTGCCAGTAGTGGGGCGGGGGTTCGGGGCGCTGAAGCTTTCTTT. It encodes CASSGAGVRGAEAFF.

The V and J genes are TRBV5-6 and TRBJ2-5; possible D gene TRBD2, 6 bases. Germline assignment: CDR1 SGHDT and CDR2 YYEEEE. The CDR3 has 15 residues. V shed 2 bases and J shed 2 bases, with 13 bases lying between them. The CDR3 DNA sequence: TGTGCCAGCAGCTTAACAGGTGGGGGGCAAGAGACCCAGTACTTC. Protein: CASSLTGGGQETQYF.

The rearrangement uses TRBV10-3 and TRBJ1-2; 7 positions match TRBD1. The CDR3 length is 16 residues. Germline-derived CDR1 and CDR2 are ENHRY and SYGVKD. Trimming removed 4 bases from V and 7 bases from J; junction bases left unmatched: 15. The CDR3 here is CAISAGTEVIGGGYTF. CDR3 sequence (DNA): TGTGCCATCAGTGCCGGGACAGAAGTAATTGGAGGTGGCTACACCTTC.

V usage is TRBV9 and J usage is TRBJ2-3; TRBD1 is a possible D gene (6 bases). The CDR3 has 15 residues. Germline V gene lookup returns CDR1 SGDLS and CDR2 YYNGEE. With 4 bases removed from V and 1 base from J, the gap between germline ends came to 13 bases. Written as DNA, the CDR3 is TGTGCCAGCAGCCCCTCCAGGGGAGGCACAGATACGCAGTATTTT. Translating it yields CASSPSRGGTDTQYF.

The chain couples TRBV7-2 to TRBJ2-7; 8 bases align to TRBD2. The germline V gene has CDR1 SGHTA and CDR2 FQGNSA. V gave up 3 bases and J gave up 3 bases; unmatched junction bases: 4. The length of the CDR3 is 14 residues. CDR3: CASSFILAGYEQYF. The CDR3 nucleotides are TGTGCCAGCAGCTTTATCCTAGCGGGCTACGAGCAGTACTTC.

V is TRBV19 and J is TRBJ2-2; 8 nucleotides line up with TRBD1. The CDR3 totals 16 residues. The germline V gene encodes CDR1 LNHDA and CDR2 SQIVND (reference sequence). Unmatched junction bases numbered 11, after V lost 9 bases and J lost 2 bases. CDR3 in amino acids: CASVAGGTGNTGELFF. The CDR3, as DNA: TGTGCCAGCGTGGCGGGCGGGACAGGTAACACCGGGGAGCTGTTTTTT. Complete variable domain (other parts from reference TRBV19 and TRBJ2-2): DGGITQSPKYLFRKEGQNVTLSCEQNLNHDAMYWYRQDPGQGLRLIYYSQIVNDFQKGDIAEGYSVSREKKESFPLTVTSAQKNPTAFYLCASVAGGTGNTGELFFGEGSRLTVL.

The chain uses TRBV4-2 and TRBJ2-7; 10 positions agree with TRBD2. V gave up 5 bases and J gave up 1 base; unmatched junction bases: 5. The CDR3 is 15 amino acids. Germline CDR1 LGHNA, CDR2 YNFKEQ. The CDR3 protein is CASSESGGVSYEQYF. The CDR3 nucleotides are TGTGCCAGCAGCGAAAGCGGGGGGGTTTCCTACGAGCAGTACTTC.

This clone was detected a few times. The chain couples TRBV4-1 to TRBJ1-5; D is possibly TRBD1 (5 bases). With 3 bases removed from V and 6 bases from J, the gap between germline ends came to 6 bases. The CDR3 covers 12 residues. From germline, CDR1 is MGHRA and CDR2 YSYEKL. In nucleotides, the CDR3 is TGCGCCAGCAGCCAGGGGGGTCAGCCCCAGCATTTT. It translates to CASSQGGQPQHF.

J is TRBJ2-7 and V is TRBV11-2; 9 bases line up with TRBD2. The CDR3 runs to 18 residues. Germline CDR1 and CDR2: SGHAT and FQNNGV. V shed 0 bases and J 5 bases; nucleotides not matched to a gene: 14. The CDR3 DNA reads TGTGCCAGCAGCTTAGATCTTGTAGCTAGCGGGGTCTGGAACGAGCAGTACTTC. Residues: CASSLDLVASGVWNEQYF.

The rearrangement uses TRBV24-1 and TRBJ1-2, with D tentatively TRBD1 (5 bases). Germline CDR1 and CDR2: KGHDR and SFDVKD. This CDR3 is 13 amino acids long. V was trimmed by 2 bases and J by 4 bases, leaving 7 bases between them. The CDR3 DNA reads as TGTGCCACCAGTGATTGGGGGGGCTATGGCTACACCTTC. Its translation is CATSDWGGYGYTF.

V and J are TRBV28 and TRBJ2-7; 7 bases fit TRBD2. Trimming removed 2 bases from V and 4 bases from J; junction bases left unmatched: 5. Germline lookup yields CDR1 MDHEN and CDR2 SYDVKM. The CDR3 contains 14 residues. The CDR3 sequence is CASSLAQGGYEQYF. The DNA for the CDR3 is TGTGCCAGCAGTTTAGCTCAGGGAGGGTACGAGCAGTACTTC.

The CDR3: CASSLGTGVTYGYTF. The DNA for the CDR3 is TGTGCCAGCAGCCTAGGGACAGGGGTTACCTATGGCTACACCTTC. V and J are TRBV5-5 and TRBJ1-2, with 10 nucleotides matching TRBD1. The length of the CDR3 is 15 residues. The junction had 7 bases not matched to a gene; V was cut back by 4 bases and J by 4 bases. The V gene's germline CDR1 is SGHKS and CDR2 YYEKEE (reference sequence).

This chain joins TRBV19 and TRBJ1-2; weak D call: TRBD1 (6 bases). Germline CDR1 LNHDA, CDR2 SQIVND (reference sequence). This CDR3 region has 13 residues. Trimming removed 6 bases from V and 6 bases from J, with 14 bases in between. The CDR3 reads CASSTGWLNGYTF. The CDR3 bases are TGTGCCAGTAGCACAGGGTGGTTAAATGGCTACACCTTC.

The genes are TRBV5-5 and TRBJ2-4, with 7 bases lining up with TRBD2. The CDR3 is 14 residues long. Trimming at V came to 6 bases and at J to 1 base, leaving 4 bases not matched to a gene. Germline assignment: CDR1 SGHKS and CDR2 YYEKEE (reference sequence). In DNA, the CDR3 is TGTGCCAGCACCGACGGGGGGGCCAAAAACATTCAGTACTTC. This gives the protein CASTDGGAKNIQYF.

This CDR3 reads CASSFSGSGETQYF. In DNA, the CDR3 is TGTGCCAGCAGCTTCAGCGGGAGTGGGGAGACCCAGTACTTC. The chain has TRBV9 and TRBJ2-5; 8 nucleotides agree with TRBD2. The CDR3 spans 14 residues. Germline CDR1 is SGDLS and CDR2 is YYNGEE. Trimming cost V 4 bases and J 5 bases; bases outside gene matches: 7. Drawing the rest from reference TRBV9 and TRBJ2-5, the complete variable domain is DSGVTQTPKHLITATGQRVTLRCSPRSGDLSVYWYQQSLDQGLQFLIQYYNGEERAKGNILERFSAQQFPDLHSELNLSSLELGDSALYFCASSFSGSGETQYFGPGTRLLVL.

The chain joins TRBV27 to TRBJ1-1; maybe TRBD1 (5 bases). V was shortened by 3 bases and J by 4 bases, with 9 bases between the two germline ends. CDR3 length: 13 amino acids. The germline V gene has CDR1 MNHEY and CDR2 SMNVEV (reference sequence). As DNA, the CDR3 is TGTGCCAGCAGTTTTGGGGGGTCCACTGAAGCTTTCTTT. Amino acids: CASSFGGSTEAFF.

The chain carries TRBV5-4 and TRBJ1-2, with TRBD1 identical over 7 bases. The germline V gene has CDR1 SGHNT and CDR2 YYREEE (reference sequence). With V trimmed by 4 bases and J by 2 bases, 5 bases remained unmatched. The CDR3 runs 14 residues. The CDR3 loop is CASSPGTANYGYTF. Here the CDR3 DNA reads TGTGCCAGCAGCCCCGGGACAGCGAACTATGGCTACACCTTC.

This clone was counted a single time. The chain joins TRBV10-3 to TRBJ1-1; D is undetermined. The CDR3 spans 12 residues. The germline V gene encodes CDR1 ENHRY and CDR2 SYGVKD. V was cut by 3 bases and J by 7 bases, with 9 bases left in between. CDR3: CAISDWQYEAFF. The CDR3 region has the DNA TGTGCCATCAGTGATTGGCAGTATGAAGCTTTCTTT.

The rearrangement joins TRBV5-4 to TRBJ2-3, with TRBD1 identical over 7 bases. CDR3 length equals 17 residues. V was pared by 4 bases and J by 0 bases, with 11 bases of the junction left unmatched. Germline loops: CDR1 SGHNT, CDR2 YYREEE (reference sequence). CDR3 in DNA: TGTGCCAGCAGCAACCCTCACACAGGGGCTAGCACAGATACGCAGTATTTT. Amino acid sequence: CASSNPHTGASTDTQYF.

The gene calls are TRBV4-3 and TRBJ1-6, with D perhaps matching TRBD1 (6 bases). V dropped 0 bases and J dropped 7 bases, with 16 bases sitting between them. This CDR3 spans 17 amino acids. Germline-derived CDR1 and CDR2 are LGHNA and YSLEER. CDR3: CASSQEPLRGLNSPLHF. DNA of the CDR3: TGCGCCAGCAGCCAAGAGCCGTTGAGGGGGTTAAATTCACCCCTCCACTTT.

This chain connects TRBV15 to TRBJ1-5, with D tentatively TRBD1 (5 bases). The CDR3 sequence is 19 residues long. Trimming left V 0 bases short and J 0 bases short, with 18 bases between. Germline V gene data show CDR1 as LNHNV and CDR2 as YYDKDF (reference sequence). Here the CDR3 reads CATSRDWGEEAYSNQPQHF. Here the CDR3 DNA reads TGTGCCACCAGCAGAGATTGGGGGGAGGAGGCCTATAGCAATCAGCCCCAGCATTTT.

The V and J genes are TRBV30 and TRBJ2-5; 9 bases are a match to TRBD1. Germline V gene lookup returns CDR1 GTSNPN and CDR2 SVGIG (reference sequence). CDR3 length: 14 amino acids. J was trimmed by 1 base and V by 5 bases; bases with no gene match: 5. CDR3 protein: CAWGTGNTQETQYF. CDR3 DNA: TGTGCCTGGGGGACAGGGAACACCCAAGAGACCCAGTACTTC.

V is TRBV7-9 and J is TRBJ1-1; D gene ambiguous. Germline V gene data show CDR1 as SEHNR and CDR2 as FQNEAQ (reference sequence). The V end lost 3 bases, the J end lost 7 bases, and 9 bases lay between the germline ends. The CDR3 is 12 residues long. CDR3 sequence reads: CASSFTRDEAFF. The CDR3, as DNA: TGTGCCAGCAGCTTTACACGGGATGAAGCTTTCTTT. The full variable domain, with the rest looked up from reference TRBV7-9 and TRBJ1-1, is DTGVSQNPRHKITKRGQNVTFRCDPISEHNRLYWYRQTLGQGPEFLTYFQNEAQLEKSRLLSDRFSAERPKGSFSTLEIQRTEQGDSAMYLCASSFTRDEAFFGQGTRLTVV.

The chain combines TRBV24-1 with TRBJ1-2; 7 bases agree with TRBD1. The CDR3 is 15 amino acids. V shed 5 bases, J shed 8 bases, and the junction held 13 bases outside the gene matches. CDR1 and CDR2 from the germline V gene are KGHDR and SFDVKD. CDR3 loop: CATSGVTGSNWGYTF. CDR3 bases: TGTGCCACCAGTGGAGTGACAGGGTCGAACTGGGGCTACACCTTC.